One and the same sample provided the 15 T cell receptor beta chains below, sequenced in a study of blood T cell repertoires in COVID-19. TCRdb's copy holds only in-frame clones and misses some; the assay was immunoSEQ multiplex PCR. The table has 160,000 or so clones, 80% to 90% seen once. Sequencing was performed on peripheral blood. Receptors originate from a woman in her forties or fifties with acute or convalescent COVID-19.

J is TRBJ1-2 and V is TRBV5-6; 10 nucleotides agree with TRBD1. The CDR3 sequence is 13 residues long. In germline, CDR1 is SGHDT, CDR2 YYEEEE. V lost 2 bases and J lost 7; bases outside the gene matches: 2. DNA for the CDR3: TGTGCCAGCAGCTTAGACAGGGGGCTTGGCTACACCTTC. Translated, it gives CASSLDRGLGYTF.

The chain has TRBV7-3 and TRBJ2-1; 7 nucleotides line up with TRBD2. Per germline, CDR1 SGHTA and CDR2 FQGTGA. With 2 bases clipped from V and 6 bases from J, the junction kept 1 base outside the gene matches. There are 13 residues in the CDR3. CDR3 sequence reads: CASSLAGANEQFF. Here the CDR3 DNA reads TGTGCCAGCAGCTTAGCGGGAGCCAATGAGCAGTTCTTC.

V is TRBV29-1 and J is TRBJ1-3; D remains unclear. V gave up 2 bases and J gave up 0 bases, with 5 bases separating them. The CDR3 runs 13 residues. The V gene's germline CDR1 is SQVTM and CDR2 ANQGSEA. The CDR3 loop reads CSVEQVSGNTIYF. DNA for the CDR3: TGCAGCGTTGAACAGGTCTCTGGAAACACCATATATTTT.

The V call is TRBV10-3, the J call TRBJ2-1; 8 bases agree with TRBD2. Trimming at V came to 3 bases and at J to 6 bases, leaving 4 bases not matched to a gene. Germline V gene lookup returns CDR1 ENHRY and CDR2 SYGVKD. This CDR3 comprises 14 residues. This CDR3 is CAISENSGVNEQFF. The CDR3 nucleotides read TGTGCCATCAGTGAAAATAGCGGGGTCAATGAGCAGTTCTTC.

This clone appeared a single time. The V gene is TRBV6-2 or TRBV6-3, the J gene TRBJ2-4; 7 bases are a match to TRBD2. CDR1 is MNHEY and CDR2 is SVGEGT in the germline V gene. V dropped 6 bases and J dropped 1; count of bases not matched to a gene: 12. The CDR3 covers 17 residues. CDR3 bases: TGTGCCAGCAGCCTCGACCCGCCGACTAGCGCCAAAAACATTCAGTACTTC. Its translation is CASSLDPPTSAKNIQYF.

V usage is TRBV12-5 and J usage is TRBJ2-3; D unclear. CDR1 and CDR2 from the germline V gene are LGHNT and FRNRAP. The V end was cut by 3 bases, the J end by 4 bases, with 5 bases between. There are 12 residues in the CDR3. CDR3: CASGFSADTQYF. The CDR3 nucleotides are TGTGCTAGTGGTTTCTCCGCAGATACGCAGTATTTT. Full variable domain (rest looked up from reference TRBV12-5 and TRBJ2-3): DARVTQTPRHKVTEMGQEVTMRCQPILGHNTVFWYRQTMMQGLELLAYFRNRAPLDDSGMPKDRFSAEMPDATLATLKIQPSEPRDSAVYFCASGFSADTQYFGPGTRLTVL.

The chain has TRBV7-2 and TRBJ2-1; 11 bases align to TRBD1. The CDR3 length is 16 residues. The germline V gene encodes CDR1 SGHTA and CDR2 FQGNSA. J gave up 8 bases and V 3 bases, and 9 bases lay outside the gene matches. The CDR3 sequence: CASSFPRTGGSDEQFF. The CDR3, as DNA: TGTGCCAGCAGCTTCCCGAGGACAGGGGGCTCGGATGAGCAGTTCTTC.

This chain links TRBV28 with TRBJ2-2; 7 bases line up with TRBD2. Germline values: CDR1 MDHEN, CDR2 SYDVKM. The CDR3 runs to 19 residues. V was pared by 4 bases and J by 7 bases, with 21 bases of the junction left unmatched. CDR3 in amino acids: CASSSPSPQPGLPHGELFF. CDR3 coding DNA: TGTGCCAGCAGTTCCCCTTCCCCCCAACCGGGACTACCCCACGGGGAGCTGTTTTTT.

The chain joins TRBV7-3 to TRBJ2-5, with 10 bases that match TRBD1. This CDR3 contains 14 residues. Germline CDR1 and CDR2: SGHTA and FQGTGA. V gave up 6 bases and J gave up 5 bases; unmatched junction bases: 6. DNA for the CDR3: TGTGCCAGCAGTCGACAGGGGGCCCGGGAGACCCAGTACTTC. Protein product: CASSRQGARETQYF.

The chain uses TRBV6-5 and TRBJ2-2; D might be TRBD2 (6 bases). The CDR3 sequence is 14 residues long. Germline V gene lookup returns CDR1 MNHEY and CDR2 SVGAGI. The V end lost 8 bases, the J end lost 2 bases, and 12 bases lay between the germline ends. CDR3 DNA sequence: TGTGCCAGCTGCCGGGGAGGCAACACCGGGGAGCTGTTTTTT. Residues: CASCRGGNTGELFF.

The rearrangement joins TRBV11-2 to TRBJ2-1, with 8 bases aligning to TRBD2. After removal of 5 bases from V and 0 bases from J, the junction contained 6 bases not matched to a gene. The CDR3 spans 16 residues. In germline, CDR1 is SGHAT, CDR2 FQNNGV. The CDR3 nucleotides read TGTGCCAGCAGCCACAAGGGGACTAGCTCCTACAATGAGCAGTTCTTC. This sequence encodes CASSHKGTSSYNEQFF. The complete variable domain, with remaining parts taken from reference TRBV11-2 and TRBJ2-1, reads EAGVAQSPRYKIIEKRQSVAFWCNPISGHATLYWYQQILGQGPKLLIQFQNNGVVDDSQLPKDRFSAERLKGVDSTLKIQPAKLEDSAVYLCASSHKGTSSYNEQFFGPGTRLTVL.

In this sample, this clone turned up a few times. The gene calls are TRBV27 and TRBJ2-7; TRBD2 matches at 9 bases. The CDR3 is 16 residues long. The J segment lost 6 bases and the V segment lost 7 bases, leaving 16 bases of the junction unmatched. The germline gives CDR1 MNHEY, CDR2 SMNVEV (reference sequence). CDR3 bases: TGTGCCAGCATTACTTACGCTAGCGGGATCCCCCTCGAGCAGTACTTC. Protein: CASITYASGIPLEQYF.

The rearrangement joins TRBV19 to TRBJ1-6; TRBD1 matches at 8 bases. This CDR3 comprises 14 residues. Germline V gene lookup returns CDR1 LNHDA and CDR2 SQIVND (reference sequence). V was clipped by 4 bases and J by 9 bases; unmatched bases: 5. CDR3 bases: TGTGCCAGTAGTACCACAGGGGGTTCTTCACCCCTCCACTTT. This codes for CASSTTGGSSPLHF.

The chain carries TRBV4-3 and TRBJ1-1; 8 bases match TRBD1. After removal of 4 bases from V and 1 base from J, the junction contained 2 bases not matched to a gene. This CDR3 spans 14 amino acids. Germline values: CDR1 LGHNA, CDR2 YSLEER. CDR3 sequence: CASSRGTGNTEAFF. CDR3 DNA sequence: TGCGCCAGCAGCCGAGGGACAGGGAACACTGAAGCTTTCTTT.

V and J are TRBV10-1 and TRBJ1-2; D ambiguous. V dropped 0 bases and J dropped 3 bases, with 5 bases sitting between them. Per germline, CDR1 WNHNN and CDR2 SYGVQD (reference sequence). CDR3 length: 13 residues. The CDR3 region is CASSESQDYGYTF. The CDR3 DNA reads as TGCGCCAGCAGTGAGTCCCAGGACTATGGCTACACCTTC.